A single sample gave rise to the 25 T cell receptor beta chains below, sequenced in a study of blood T cell repertoires in COVID-19. Libraries were prepared by immunoSEQ multiplex PCR; TCRdb keeps only in-frame clonotypes and omits some of them. The repertoire includes 70,000 or so clones, roughly 82% of them detected once, and 18% sits in the top ten. Sequenced sample: peripheral blood. These receptors were taken from a human donor in a cohort sampled during active COVID-19.

This sequence joins TRBV4-1 and TRBJ1-3; the D is unclear. Trimming left V 8 bases short and J 4 bases short, with 9 bases between. CDR1 is MGHRA and CDR2 is YSYEKL in the germline V gene. CDR3 size: 12 residues. The CDR3 DNA sequence: TGCGCCAGCTCTCCGAGCGGAAACACCATATATTTT. This gives the protein CASSPSGNTIYF.

This chain joins TRBV10-1 and TRBJ1-1, with 8 bases lining up with TRBD1. The CDR3 has 14 amino acids. V was clipped by 2 bases and J by 4 bases; unmatched bases: 3. Germline CDR1 and CDR2: WNHNN and SYGVQD (reference sequence). The CDR3: CASSEETGVTEAFF. The CDR3 DNA reads TGCGCCAGCAGTGAGGAGACAGGGGTCACTGAAGCTTTCTTT.

The genes are TRBV5-1 and TRBJ2-1, with TRBD2 identical over 14 bases. J lost 3 bases, V lost 3 bases, and 8 bases had no gene match. The CDR3 loop spans 18 amino acids. In germline, CDR1 is SGHRS, CDR2 YFSETQ. The CDR3, as DNA: TGCGCCAGCAGCTGGGGGACTAGCGGGGGACGTCTCTACAATGAGCAGTTCTTC. This codes for CASSWGTSGGRLYNEQFF. The complete variable domain, with remaining parts taken from reference TRBV5-1 and TRBJ2-1, reads KAGVTQTPRYLIKTRGQQVTLSCSPISGHRSVSWYQQTPGQGLQFLFEYFSETQRNKGNFPGRFSGRQFSNSRSEMNVSTLELGDSALYLCASSWGTSGGRLYNEQFFGPGTRLTVL.

This sequence joins TRBV5-6 and TRBJ1-6; D not resolved. This CDR3 has 13 residues. V lost 3 bases and J lost 7, with 8 bases in between. CDR1 is SGHDT and CDR2 is YYEEEE in the germline V gene. CDR3 sequence (DNA): TGTGCCAGCAGCTCCTCAGTAAATTCACCCCTCCACTTT. Translating gives CASSSSVNSPLHF.

J is TRBJ1-4 and V is TRBV7-9, with unresolved D. V was clipped by 5 bases and J by 5 bases, with 9 bases between them. Germline V lookup: CDR1 SEHNR, CDR2 FQNEAQ (reference sequence). This CDR3 region has 13 residues. DNA of the CDR3: TGTGCCAGCAGCACGGGAGCGAATGAAAAACTGTTTTTT. The encoded protein is CASSTGANEKLFF.

The chain combines TRBV6-5 with TRBJ1-6; D gene ambiguous. Between the trimmed V and J ends, which lost 4 bases and 8 bases, there was a span of 15 bases. The CDR3 covers 15 residues. CDR1 MNHEY and CDR2 SVGAGI come from the germline V gene. The CDR3 DNA reads as TGTGCCAGCAGTTTAATGGGGTCGGAGGATTCACCCCTCCACTTT. It encodes CASSLMGSEDSPLHF.

V is TRBV6-5 and J is TRBJ2-1; 7 bases match TRBD1. The CDR3 spans 13 residues. J was trimmed by 5 bases and V by 6 bases; bases with no gene match: 4. Germline-derived CDR1 and CDR2 are MNHEY and SVGAGI. The CDR3 bases are TGTGCCAGCAGAAGACAGGGAAACAATGAGCAGTTCTTC. Translating gives CASRRQGNNEQFF.

The chain combines TRBV6-6 with TRBJ2-2; maybe TRBD1 (5 bases). Germline V gives CDR1 MNHNY, CDR2 SVGAGI (reference sequence). Trimming took 6 bases from V and 1 from J, leaving 15 bases between them. The CDR3 runs 16 residues. The CDR3 coding sequence is TGTGCCAGCAGACCTGACAGATTATTGAACACCGGGGAGCTGTTTTTT. This sequence encodes CASRPDRLLNTGELFF.

This chain uses TRBV5-4 with TRBJ2-6; 9 bases are shared with TRBD1. V trimming: 3 bases; J trimming: 3 bases; junction bases outside the gene matches: 10. CDR3 length: 18 amino acids. Germline V lookup: CDR1 SGHNT, CDR2 YYREEE (reference sequence). The CDR3, as DNA: TGTGCCAGCAGCTCGGGACAGGGAGGAGGATATGGGGCCAACGTCCTGACTTTC. Amino acid sequence: CASSSGQGGGYGANVLTF.

The J gene is TRBJ1-6, the V gene TRBV6-5; tentative D call: TRBD1 (6 bases). V lost 6 bases and J lost 5, with 11 bases in between. CDR1 is MNHEY and CDR2 is SVGAGI in the germline V gene. The CDR3 covers 14 residues. This CDR3 reads CASSAGTHNSPLHF. The CDR3 nucleotides read TGTGCCAGCAGCGCCGGGACACATAATTCACCCCTCCACTTT.

The chain links TRBV6-1 to TRBJ1-1; D not resolved. The V end was cut by 2 bases, the J end by 4 bases, with 11 bases between. Germline loops: CDR1 MNHNS, CDR2 SASEGT. The CDR3 covers 14 residues. The CDR3 DNA sequence: TGTGCCAGCAGTGAAATCACTCCGCTCACTGAAGCTTTCTTT. Translating it yields CASSEITPLTEAFF.

The chain combines TRBV11-2 with TRBJ2-3, with D perhaps matching TRBD1 (5 bases). Germline lookup yields CDR1 SGHAT and CDR2 FQNNGV. This CDR3 has 15 residues. V was trimmed by 0 bases and J by 1 base, leaving 8 bases between them. This chain's CDR3 is CASSLDQGRTDTQYF. DNA of the CDR3: TGTGCCAGCAGCTTAGATCAGGGCCGCACAGATACGCAGTATTTT.

The rearrangement uses TRBV5-1 and TRBJ1-1; 8 bases are shared with TRBD1. Germline CDR1 reads SGHRS; CDR2 reads YFSETQ. J gave up 1 base and V 4 bases, and 6 bases lay outside the gene matches. The length of the CDR3 is 15 residues. This chain's CDR3 is CASSPGQGRNTEAFF. CDR3 DNA: TGCGCCAGCAGCCCCGGACAGGGCAGGAACACTGAAGCTTTCTTT.

This clone was recorded only once. This chain links TRBV27 with TRBJ1-6; TRBD1 matches 11 bases. The CDR3 loop spans 15 amino acids. The V and J ends lost 6 bases and 14 bases, in that order; junction bases with no gene match: 12. Germline lookup yields CDR1 MNHEY and CDR2 SMNVEV (reference sequence). The CDR3 here is CASRVRDRGFGTLHF. The CDR3 nucleotides read TGTGCCAGCAGGGTCCGGGACAGGGGGTTCGGAACCCTCCACTTT.

V and J are TRBV11-2 and TRBJ1-2; a possible D gene is TRBD1 (6 bases). Trimming left V 5 bases short and J 0 bases short, with 13 bases between. Looked up from germline, CDR1 is SGHAT and CDR2 is FQNNGV. This CDR3 is 15 amino acids long. The CDR3 DNA reads TGTGCCAGCAGCCCTCTGACAGGAGCTAACTATGGCTACACCTTC. The encoded protein is CASSPLTGANYGYTF.

This clone appeared a few times. J is TRBJ1-5 and V is TRBV7-6; D is perhaps TRBD1 (5 bases). Germline assignment: CDR1 SGHVS and CDR2 FNYEAQ. The V gene lost 5 bases and the J gene lost 1 base, with 12 bases spanning the gap. The CDR3 loop spans 15 amino acids. The CDR3 reads CASSRGGGSNQPQHF. CDR3 nucleotides: TGTGCCAGCAGCAGGGGTGGTGGGAGCAATCAGCCCCAGCATTTT.

This rearrangement joins TRBV30 to TRBJ2-7; no clear D gene. This CDR3 spans 12 amino acids. CDR1 GTSNPN and CDR2 SVGIG come from the germline V gene (reference sequence). Trimming removed 1 base from V and 2 bases from J, with 6 bases in between. The CDR3 loop is CAWSALAYEQYF. For the CDR3, the DNA is TGTGCCTGGAGTGCACTGGCCTACGAGCAGTACTTC.

This chain links TRBV6-6 with TRBJ1-2; no clear D gene. There are 14 residues in the CDR3. Between the trimmed V and J ends, which lost 6 bases and 5 bases, there was a span of 16 bases. Germline CDR1 and CDR2: MNHNY and SVGAGI (reference sequence). CDR3 protein: CASSPPDLQYGYTF. The DNA for the CDR3 is TGTGCCAGCAGCCCACCGGACTTACAATATGGCTACACCTTC.

The gene calls are TRBV3-1 (or the pseudogene TRBV3-2) and TRBJ1-4, with 10 bases fitting TRBD1. This CDR3 comprises 14 residues. Germline trimming cut 4 bases from V and 8 bases from J; bases unmatched to any gene: 4. The germline gives CDR1 LGHDT, CDR2 YNNKEL (reference sequence). The CDR3 DNA follows: TGTGCCAGCAGCCGACAGGGGGCAGTCGAAAAACTGTTTTTT. This codes for CASSRQGAVEKLFF.

The rearrangement uses TRBV23-1 and TRBJ2-6; no clear D gene. TRBV23-1 is known as an ORF, though its function is uncertain. The V and J ends lost 0 bases and 0 bases respectively, with 9 bases between them. CDR3 length: 17 amino acids. CDR3 amino acids: CASSQSGSYSGANVLTF. The CDR3 DNA is TGCGCCAGCAGTCAATCGGGCAGCTACTCTGGGGCCAACGTCCTGACTTTC.

This chain links TRBV29-1 with TRBJ2-2, with 8 bases aligning to TRBD2. The CDR3 is 16 amino acids. Looked up from germline, CDR1 is SQVTM and CDR2 is ANQGSEA. The V gene end was trimmed by 0 bases and the J gene end by 4 bases; junction bases not matched to a gene: 7. CDR3 in amino acids: CSVEDPSGGLTGELFF. CDR3 DNA: TGCAGCGTTGAAGATCCCAGCGGGGGACTCACCGGGGAGCTGTTTTTT.

The genes are TRBV5-6 and TRBJ2-6; possibly TRBD1 for D (5 bases). The germline gives CDR1 SGHDT, CDR2 YYEEEE. The V end lost 5 bases, the J end lost 0 bases, and 9 bases lay between the germline ends. The CDR3 loop spans 15 amino acids. Here the CDR3 DNA reads TGTGCCAGCAGACTGACAGCCTCTGGGGCCAACGTCCTGACTTTC. It encodes CASRLTASGANVLTF.

This sequence joins TRBV6-5 and TRBJ2-1; 10 bases align to TRBD2. With V trimmed by 5 bases and J by 2 bases, 3 bases remained unmatched. This CDR3 comprises 15 residues. The germline gives CDR1 MNHEY, CDR2 SVGAGI. The CDR3 here is CASSLSGGAYNEQFF. In DNA, the CDR3 is TGTGCCAGCAGTCTCAGCGGGGGGGCCTACAATGAGCAGTTCTTC.

The rearrangement links TRBV11-2 to TRBJ2-7; D may be TRBD1 (5 bases). Germline CDR1 is SGHAT and CDR2 is FQNNGV. Between the trimmed V and J ends, which lost 0 bases and 3 bases, there was a span of 12 bases. This CDR3 is built from 15 residues. CDR3 amino acids: CASSLEGQGLYEQYF. The DNA for the CDR3 is TGTGCCAGCAGCTTAGAAGGTCAGGGTCTCTACGAGCAGTACTTC.

The chain uses TRBV4-2 and TRBJ1-2, with D uncertain. Trimming shortened V by 0 bases and J by 4 bases, and 9 bases separated the two germline ends. This CDR3 contains 14 residues. Germline V CDR1 and CDR2: LGHNA, YNFKEQ. The CDR3 nucleotides are TGTGCCAGCAGCCAAGATGCCGGGAGCTATGGCTACACCTTC. Translation gives CASSQDAGSYGYTF.